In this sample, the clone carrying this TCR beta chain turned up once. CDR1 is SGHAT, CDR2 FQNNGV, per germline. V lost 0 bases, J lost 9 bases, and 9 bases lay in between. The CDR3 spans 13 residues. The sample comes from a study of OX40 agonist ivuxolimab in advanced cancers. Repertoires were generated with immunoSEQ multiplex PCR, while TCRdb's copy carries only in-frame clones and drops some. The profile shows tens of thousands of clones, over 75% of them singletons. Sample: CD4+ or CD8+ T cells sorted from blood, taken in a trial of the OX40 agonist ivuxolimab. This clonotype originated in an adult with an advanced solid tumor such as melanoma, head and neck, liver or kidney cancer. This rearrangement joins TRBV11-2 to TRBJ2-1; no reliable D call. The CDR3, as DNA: TGTGCCAGCAGCTTAGATCGGTCTGGTGAGCAGTTCTTC. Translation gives CASSLDRSGEQFF.